One sample yielded the 3 T cell receptor beta chains listed below, sequenced in a study of low-dose radiotherapy and immunotherapy resistance in tumors. Alpha and beta chains were covered, as first-strand cDNA relied on TRAV- and TRBV-specific primers. The authors ran 15 to 20 PCR cycles to amplify TCRs with a constant-region primer and V-primer adapter. In TCRdb, the reads were re-called with MiXCR into one record per CDR3 protein. The table lists tens of thousands of distinct CDR3 sequences, over 15% of them singletons. As for time point: after trial treatment. Regarding treatment: LDRT plus nivolumab, ipilimumab, low-dose cyclophosphamide and aspirin (RACIN trial). The sample was PBMCs, taken after low-dose radiotherapy plus immunotherapy. All receptors derive from a male donor with prostate cancer.

Ten or more counts support this clonotype. This chain links TRBV7-3 with TRBJ2-2; D is uncertain. Looked up from germline, CDR1 is SGHTA and CDR2 is FQGTGA. V lost 4 bases to trimming and J lost 5 bases, with 11 bases between them. CDR3 length: 14 amino acids. CDR3 coding DNA: TGTGCCAGCAGCTCCCGAAGTGGGACCGGGGAGCTGTTTTTT. Its protein product is CASSSRSGTGELFF.

This chain joins TRBV27 and TRBJ2-5; the D is unclear. The CDR3 contains 14 residues. Germline V CDR1 and CDR2: MNHEY, SMNVEV (reference sequence). Deletions cut 4 bases from V and 4 bases from J, with 13 bases between. The CDR3 region is CASSSTLPGETQYF. CDR3 nucleotides: TGTGCCAGCAGTTCCACCCTCCCAGGAGAGACCCAGTACTTC.

This clonotype was observed many times. The CDR3 loop is CASSWGNQPQHF. CDR3 nucleotide sequence: TGTGCCAGCAGTTGGGGGAATCAGCCCCAGCATTTT. The chain joins TRBV12-3 or TRBV12-4 to TRBJ1-5; tentative D call: TRBD1 (5 bases). V lost 4 bases and J lost 4, with 5 bases in between. This CDR3 has 12 residues.